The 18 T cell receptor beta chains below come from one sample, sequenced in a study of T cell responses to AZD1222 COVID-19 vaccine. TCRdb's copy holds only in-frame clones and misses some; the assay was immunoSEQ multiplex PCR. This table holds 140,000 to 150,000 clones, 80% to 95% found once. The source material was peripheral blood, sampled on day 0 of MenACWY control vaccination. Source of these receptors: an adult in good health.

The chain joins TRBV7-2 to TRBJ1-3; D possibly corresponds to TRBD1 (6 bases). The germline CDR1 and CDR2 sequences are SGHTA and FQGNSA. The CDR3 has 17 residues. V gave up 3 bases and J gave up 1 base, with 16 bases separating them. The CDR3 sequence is CASSFATGSRSGNTIYF. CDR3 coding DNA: TGTGCCAGCAGCTTCGCCACAGGGAGTAGATCTGGAAACACCATATATTTT.

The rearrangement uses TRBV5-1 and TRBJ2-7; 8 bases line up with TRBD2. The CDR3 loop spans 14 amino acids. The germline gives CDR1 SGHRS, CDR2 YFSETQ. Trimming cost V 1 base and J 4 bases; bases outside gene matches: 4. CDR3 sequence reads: CASSLWASGYEQYF. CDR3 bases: TGCGCCAGCAGCTTGTGGGCTAGCGGGTACGAGCAGTACTTC.

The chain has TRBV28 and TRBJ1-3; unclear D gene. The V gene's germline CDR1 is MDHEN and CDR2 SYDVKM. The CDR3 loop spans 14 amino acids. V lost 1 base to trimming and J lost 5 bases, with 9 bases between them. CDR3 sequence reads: CASSLLVGRNTIYF. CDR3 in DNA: TGTGCCAGCAGTTTATTGGTTGGCAGAAACACCATATATTTT.

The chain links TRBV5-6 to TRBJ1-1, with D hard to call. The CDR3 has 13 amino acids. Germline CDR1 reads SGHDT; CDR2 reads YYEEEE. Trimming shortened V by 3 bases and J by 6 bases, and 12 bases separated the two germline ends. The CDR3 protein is CASSSWESAEAFF. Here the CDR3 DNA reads TGTGCCAGCAGCTCCTGGGAGAGCGCTGAAGCTTTCTTT. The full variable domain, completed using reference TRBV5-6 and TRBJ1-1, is DAGVTQSPTHLIKTRGQQVTLRCSPKSGHDTVSWYQQALGQGPQFIFQYYEEEERQRGNFPDRFSGHQFPNYSSELNVNALLLGDSALYLCASSSWESAEAFFGQGTRLTVV.

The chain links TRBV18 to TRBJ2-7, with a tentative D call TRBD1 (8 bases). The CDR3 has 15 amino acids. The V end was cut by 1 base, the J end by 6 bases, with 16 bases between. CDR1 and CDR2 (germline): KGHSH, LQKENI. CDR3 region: CASSPLTGGGREQYF. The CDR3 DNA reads TGTGCCAGCTCACCACTAACAGGGGGGGGACGCGAGCAGTACTTC.

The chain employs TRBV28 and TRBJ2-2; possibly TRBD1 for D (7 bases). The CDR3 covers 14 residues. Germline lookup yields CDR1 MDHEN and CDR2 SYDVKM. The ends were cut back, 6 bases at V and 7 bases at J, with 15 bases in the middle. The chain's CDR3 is CASSQGGVGGELFF. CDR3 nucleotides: TGTGCCAGCAGCCAGGGGGGAGTCGGCGGGGAGCTGTTTTTT.

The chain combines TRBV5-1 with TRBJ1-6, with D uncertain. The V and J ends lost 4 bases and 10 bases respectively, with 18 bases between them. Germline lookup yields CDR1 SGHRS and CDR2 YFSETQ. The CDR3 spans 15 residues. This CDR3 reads CASSMGGQMESPLHF. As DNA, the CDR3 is TGCGCCAGCAGCATGGGCGGTCAGATGGAGTCACCCCTCCACTTT.

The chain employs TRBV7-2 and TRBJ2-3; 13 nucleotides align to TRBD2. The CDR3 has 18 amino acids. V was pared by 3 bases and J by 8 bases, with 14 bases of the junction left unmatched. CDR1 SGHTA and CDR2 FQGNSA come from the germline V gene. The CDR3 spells CASSFLTGTSGAQGTQYF. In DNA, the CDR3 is TGTGCCAGCAGCTTTCTAACCGGGACTAGCGGGGCACAGGGTACGCAGTATTTT.

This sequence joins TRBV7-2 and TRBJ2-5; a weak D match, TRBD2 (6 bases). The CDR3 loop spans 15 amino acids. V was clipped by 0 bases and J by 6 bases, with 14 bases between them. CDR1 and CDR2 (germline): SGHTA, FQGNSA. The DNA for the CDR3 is TGTGCCAGCAGCTTAGCCCAGACTAGTAGCCAGACCCAGTACTTC. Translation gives CASSLAQTSSQTQYF.

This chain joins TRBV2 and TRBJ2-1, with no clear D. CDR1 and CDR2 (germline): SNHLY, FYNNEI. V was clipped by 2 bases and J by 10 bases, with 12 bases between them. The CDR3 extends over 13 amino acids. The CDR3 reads CASSESVVREQFF. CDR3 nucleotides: TGTGCCAGCAGTGAAAGTGTAGTGAGGGAGCAGTTCTTC.

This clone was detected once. For the CDR3, the DNA is TGCAGCGTTGGGGGACGACAACAGGCGAATAACTATGGCTACACCTTC. It codes for CSVGGRQQANNYGYTF. The gene calls are TRBV29-1 and TRBJ1-2; tentative D call: TRBD1 (5 bases). The CDR3 length is 16 residues. CDR1 and CDR2 from the germline V gene are SQVTM and ANQGSEA. V was pared by 4 bases and J by 1 base, with 19 bases between.

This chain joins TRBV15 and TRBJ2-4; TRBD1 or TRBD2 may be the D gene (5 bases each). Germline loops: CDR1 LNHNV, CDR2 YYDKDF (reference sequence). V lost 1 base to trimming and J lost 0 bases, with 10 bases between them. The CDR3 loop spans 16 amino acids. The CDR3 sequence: CATSRAGRGAKNIQYF. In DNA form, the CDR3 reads TGTGCCACCAGCAGAGCGGGACGGGGAGCCAAAAACATTCAGTACTTC.

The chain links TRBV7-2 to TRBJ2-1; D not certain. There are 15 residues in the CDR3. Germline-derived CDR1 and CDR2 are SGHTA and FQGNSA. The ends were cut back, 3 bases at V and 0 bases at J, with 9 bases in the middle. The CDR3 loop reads CASSFGTLSYNEQFF. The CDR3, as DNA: TGTGCCAGCAGCTTTGGAACACTCTCCTACAATGAGCAGTTCTTC.

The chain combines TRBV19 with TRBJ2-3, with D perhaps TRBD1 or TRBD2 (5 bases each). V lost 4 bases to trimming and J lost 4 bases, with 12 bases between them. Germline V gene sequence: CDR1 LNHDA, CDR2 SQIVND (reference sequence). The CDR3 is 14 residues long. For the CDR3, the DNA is TGTGCCAGTAGTACATCGGGACCTGCAGATACGCAGTATTTT. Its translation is CASSTSGPADTQYF.

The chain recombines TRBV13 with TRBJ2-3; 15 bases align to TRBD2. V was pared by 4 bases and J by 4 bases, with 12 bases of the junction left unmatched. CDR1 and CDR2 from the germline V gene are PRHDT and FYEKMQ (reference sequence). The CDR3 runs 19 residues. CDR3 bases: TGTGCCAGCAGCTCCTACGGACTAGCGGGGGGGCGGTCCCCAGATACGCAGTATTTT. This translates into CASSSYGLAGGRSPDTQYF. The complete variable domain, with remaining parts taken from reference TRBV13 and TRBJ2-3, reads AAGVIQSPRHLIKEKRETATLKCYPIPRHDTVYWYQQGPGQDPQFLISFYEKMQSDKGSIPDRFSAQQFSDYHSELNMSSLELGDSALYFCASSSYGLAGGRSPDTQYFGPGTRLTVL.

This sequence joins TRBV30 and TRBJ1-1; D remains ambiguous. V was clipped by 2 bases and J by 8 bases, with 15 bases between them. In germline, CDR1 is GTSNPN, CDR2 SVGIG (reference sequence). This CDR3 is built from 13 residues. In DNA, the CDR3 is TGTGCCTGGAGTATTGTTAGGGTGGGGGAAGCTTTCTTT. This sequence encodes CAWSIVRVGEAFF.

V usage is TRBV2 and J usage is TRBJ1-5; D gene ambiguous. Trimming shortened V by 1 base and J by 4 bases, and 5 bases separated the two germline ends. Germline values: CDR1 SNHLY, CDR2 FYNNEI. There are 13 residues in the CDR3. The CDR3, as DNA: TGTGCCAGCAGTGAAGGGGGTAATCAGCCCCAGCATTTT. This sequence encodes CASSEGGNQPQHF.

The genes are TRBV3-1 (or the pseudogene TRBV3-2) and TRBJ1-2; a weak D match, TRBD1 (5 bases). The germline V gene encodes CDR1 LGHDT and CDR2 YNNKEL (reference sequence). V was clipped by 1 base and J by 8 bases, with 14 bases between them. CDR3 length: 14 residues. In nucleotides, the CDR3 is TGTGCCAGCAGCCAAGCGGGCAGGGCGGGGGGCTACACCTTC. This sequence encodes CASSQAGRAGGYTF.